The rows below give T cell receptor beta chains drawn from one sample of a study of shared clonotypes between healthy human individuals. The protocol was immunoSEQ multiplex PCR, while the TCRdb copy is restricted to in-frame clones and leaves out a portion. The data contain around 1.5 million clones, 95% to 99% of them seen just once; the ten biggest clones take up about 0.45%. Sequenced input: naive CD4+ T cells sorted from blood. Source of these receptors: a man in his thirties or forties in good health. CDR3s include the opening cysteine and the closing phenylalanine or tryptophan. Only part of the rows carry a size: once, few, many, or a class if the clone is expanded.

j_gene	abundance	v_gene	CDR3aa
TRBJ2-1	once	TRBV7-2	CASSPAGTTGGEQFF
TRBJ2-7	once	TRBV18	CASSPKGRVYEQYF
TRBJ2-7	NA	TRBV7-6	CASSSAPGYEQYF
TRBJ2-2	NA	TRBV9	CASNLITGELFF
TRBJ1-1	once	TRBV5-6	CASSLASGGGNTEAFF
TRBJ2-1	NA	TRBV4-1	CASSQVRGTYNEQFF
TRBJ2-7	NA	TRBV28	CASTVGDSPSYEQYF
TRBJ2-3	NA	TRBV7-2	CASSLAPSSIREASTDTQYF
TRBJ2-3	NA	TRBV5-1	CASSLKASGTDTQYF
TRBJ1-5	NA	TRBV4-1	CASSPLESGSNQPQHF
TRBJ2-7	NA	TRBV6-1	CASKETGSYEQYF
TRBJ2-3	once	TRBV5-4	CASSPRTSYSTDTQYF
TRBJ1-1	few	TRBV28	CASSPNPGEAFF
TRBJ2-5	once	TRBV28	CASSLAGQAHIFTQYF
TRBJ2-5	NA	TRBV6-5	CASSAYRGGETQYF
TRBJ2-1	NA	TRBV9	CASSVSEGSGRKDEQFF
TRBJ2-7	NA	TRBV6-6	CASSRASGPYEQYF
TRBJ2-1	NA	TRBV7-6	CASSRTRHRSYNEQFF
TRBJ2-3	NA	TRBV5-1	CASISRQAGGGDTQYF
TRBJ2-3	once	TRBV25-1	CASSEFRLAGATQYF